This T cell receptor beta chain was retrieved from a study of blood T cell repertoires in COVID-19. At the level of the study: PBMCs, B-cell-depleted T cells, or T cells provided the cDNA or gDNA that made up the material.

Clones were sequenced by immunoSEQ multiplex PCR, and TCRdb holds only the in-frame ones, with some missing. The table records about 26,000 clones, approximately 90% of them present only once. The CDR3 covers 15 residues. Germline values: CDR1 MDHEN, CDR2 SYDVKM. The V end was cut by 6 bases, the J end by 2 bases, with 17 bases between. This sequence originates from a human donor in a cohort sampled during active COVID-19. Source material: peripheral blood. This sequence joins TRBV28 and TRBJ2-7, with D tentatively TRBD1 (6 bases). The chain's CDR3 is CASSPPGHRTYEQYF. As DNA, the CDR3 is TGTGCCAGCAGCCCCCCGGGACACCGAACCTACGAGCAGTACTTC.